This T cell receptor beta chain was captured in a study of memory CD4+ T cells and cytomegalovirus serostatus. The sort gate was single viable CD3+CD4+CD8-CD45RO+ cells for memory CD4+ T cells. Serum IgG to CMV pp150, pp28, p38 and p52 defined serostatus. Positive selection with CD4 microbeads enriched total CD4+ T cells. Findings and caveats of the study: The CMV-associated TCR signature appears largely within the CD4+ memory repertoire.

Comments on this clone: Its specificity is unknown.

CDR1 is SEHNR, CDR2 FQNEAQ, per germline (reference sequence). V gave up 4 bases and J gave up 4 bases, with 8 bases separating them. CDR3 size: 14 residues. Original processing notes: After removing out-of-frame reads, millions of distinct TCRbeta sequences remained. Here immunoSEQ multiplex PCR was the method, and the copy in TCRdb shows in-frame clones only, minus some. The V and J calls and clone size are taken from that table; D and trimming were inferred from the DNA. The sample lists about 50,000 clones, roughly 78% occurring once. This TCR was sampled from an adult in good health and CMV-seronegative. This sequence joins TRBV7-9 and TRBJ2-6; D ambiguous. Sequences were obtained from memory CD4+ T cells from blood. The CDR3 region has the DNA TGTGCCAGCAGCTCAAGACCCGGGGCCAACGTCCTGACTTTC. This translates into CASSSRPGANVLTF.